The rows below give T cell receptor beta chains drawn from one sample of a study of Ad26.COV2.S vaccination and SARS-CoV-2 variants. This table comes from immunoSEQ multiplex PCR, and its TCRdb copy is limited to in-frame clones, with some not included. The sample yields roughly 350,000 clones, 75% to 90% seen once. Sequenced material: peripheral blood, taken in a trial of Ad26.COV2.S vaccine versus placebo. The receptors here all came from a person between 18 and 65 years old who received the Ad26.COV2.S COVID-19 vaccine or a placebo. CDR3s include the opening cysteine and the closing phenylalanine or tryptophan. A D gene is named only where the DNA matches it firmly. Not every row has a clone size; where given, it reads once, few, many or a size class.

TRBV7-9	TRBD1	TRBJ1-1	.	CASSLTGQGLSEAFF	TGTGCCAGCAGCTTAACGGGACAGGGGTTATCTGAAGCTTTCTTT
TRBV27	.	TRBJ1-6	.	CASSLSFNRQSSYNSPLHF	TGTGCCAGCAGTTTATCCTTTAATCGACAGAGCTCCTATAATTCACCCCTCCACTTT
TRBV28	.	TRBJ1-1	.	CAIKGRLNTEAFF	TGTGCCATCAAGGGACGCCTGAACACTGAAGCTTTCTTT
TRBV18	.	TRBJ2-2	.	CASSPPSNTGELFF	TGTGCCAGCTCACCCCCCTCGAACACCGGGGAGCTGTTTTTT
TRBV6-5	.	TRBJ1-5	.	CASSYSQAGDQPQHF	TGTGCCAGCAGTTACTCACAGGCTGGTGATCAGCCCCAGCATTTT
TRBV5-1	.	TRBJ1-3	.	CASSFGGGSGNTIYF	TGCGCCAGCAGCTTCGGCGGCGGCTCTGGAAACACCATATATTTT
TRBV7-9	.	TRBJ2-7	.	CASSLGFMTVPYEQYF	TGTGCCAGCAGCTTAGGGTTTATGACAGTTCCCTACGAGCAGTACTTC
TRBV4-3	.	TRBJ2-7	.	CASSQDPSLEQYF	TGCGCCAGCAGCCAAGATCCATCCCTGGAGCAGTACTTC
TRBV4-3	TRBD1	TRBJ2-7	.	CASSQSSGTGAYEQYF	TGCGCCAGCAGCCAGTCTTCCGGGACAGGGGCCTACGAGCAGTACTTC
TRBV5-1	TRBD2	TRBJ2-1	few	CASSRASGRDEQFF	TGCGCCAGCAGTCGGGCTAGCGGGAGGGATGAGCAGTTCTTC
TRBV7-9	TRBD2	TRBJ2-1	.	CASSSSGGEDEQFF	TGTGCCAGCAGCTCTAGCGGGGGGGAAGATGAGCAGTTCTTC
TRBV5-1	TRBD1	TRBJ2-7	.	CASSLVPGQSYEQYF	TGCGCCAGCAGCTTGGTGCCGGGACAGAGCTACGAGCAGTACTTC
TRBV19	.	TRBJ1-2	.	CASSIVFGYEDYGYTF	TGTGCCAGTAGTATAGTGTTCGGGTATGAAGACTATGGCTACACCTTC
TRBV19	.	TRBJ1-5	.	CASSLSGYNSNQPQHF	TGTGCCAGTAGTCTATCAGGGTATAATAGCAATCAGCCCCAGCATTTT
TRBV12-3/TRBV12-4	.	TRBJ2-7	.	CASSFLDPHEQYF	TGTGCCAGCAGTTTCTTGGACCCGCACGAGCAGTACTTC
TRBV5-6	.	TRBJ2-5	.	CASSSRPTMGETQYF	TGTGCCAGCAGCTCCCGTCCCACGATGGGGGAGACCCAGTACTTC
TRBV7-9	.	TRBJ1-1	.	CASSPRGRGTEAFF	TGTGCCAGCAGCCCGCGGGGGCGCGGGACTGAAGCTTTCTTT
TRBV7-9	TRBD1	TRBJ2-2	.	CASIQTGGTGELFF	TGTGCCAGCATCCAGACAGGGGGGACCGGGGAGCTGTTTTTT
TRBV10-3	.	TRBJ2-7	.	CAISPDRDEQYF	TGTGCCATCAGTCCCGACCGGGACGAGCAGTACTTC
TRBV5-1	TRBD1	TRBJ2-7	.	CASSPRDRVSEQYF	TGCGCCAGCAGCCCCCGGGACAGGGTATCCGAGCAGTACTTC
TRBV7-9	TRBD2	TRBJ2-1	once	CASSFLQLAGSYNEQFF	TGTGCCAGCAGCTTCCTCCAACTAGCGGGGTCCTACAATGAGCAGTTCTTC
TRBV6-1	.	TRBJ2-7	.	CASSEGYEQYF	TGTGCCAGCAGTGAAGGTTACGAGCAGTACTTC
TRBV30	.	TRBJ1-5	.	CAWKGQGNQPQHF	TGTGCCTGGAAAGGTCAGGGGAATCAGCCCCAGCATTTT
TRBV7-8	.	TRBJ2-7	.	CASSSVLAPPQGYEQYF	TGTGCCAGCAGCTCCGTACTAGCCCCACCCCAGGGCTACGAGCAGTACTTC
TRBV13	.	TRBJ1-5	few	CASSSSPAGQPQHF	TGTGCCAGCAGCTCTTCCCCGGCCGGTCAGCCCCAGCATTTT
TRBV2	TRBD1	TRBJ1-1	.	CASSVQGVNTEAFF	TGTGCCAGCAGTGTGCAGGGGGTGAACACTGAAGCTTTCTTT
TRBV10-3	TRBD2	TRBJ2-3	.	CATKGLAGEEDTQYF	TGTGCCACCAAGGGACTAGCGGGAGAGGAGGATACGCAGTATTTT
TRBV2	TRBD1	TRBJ1-1	.	CASRSGGQGTTEAFF	TGTGCCAGCAGGTCAGGGGGACAGGGGACCACTGAAGCTTTCTTT
TRBV7-2	.	TRBJ1-1	.	CASSRIGGTEAFF	TGTGCCAGCAGCCGCATAGGCGGTACCGAAGCTTTCTTT
TRBV3-1/TRBV3-2	.	TRBJ1-2	.	CASSHYLLPGYTF	TGTGCCAGCAGCCACTATCTGTTGCCTGGCTACACCTTC
TRBV29-1	.	TRBJ1-3	.	CSARGLLGNTIYF	TGCAGCGCAAGGGGACTTTTAGGAAACACCATATATTTT
TRBV2	TRBD1	TRBJ2-7	once	CASFLPPPGGFYEQYF	TGTGCCAGCTTCCTGCCCCCGCCAGGGGGCTTTTACGAGCAGTACTTC
TRBV5-1	.	TRBJ2-3	.	CASSPNLLRADTQYF	TGCGCCAGCAGCCCTAATTTACTTCGGGCGGATACGCAGTATTTT
TRBV6-6	.	TRBJ1-1	.	CASSYSTGAGTEAFF	TGTGCCAGCAGTTACTCTACGGGGGCTGGGACTGAAGCTTTCTTT
TRBV7-9	.	TRBJ2-3	.	CASSFQTSTDTQYF	TGTGCCAGCAGCTTCCAGACTAGCACAGATACGCAGTATTTT
TRBV27	TRBD1	TRBJ1-2	.	CASGDRGHYGYTF	TGTGCCAGCGGGGACAGGGGGCACTATGGCTACACCTTC
TRBV7-2	TRBD2	TRBJ2-7	.	CASSPGLALYMGMDEQYF	TGTGCCAGCAGCCCGGGACTAGCGCTATATATGGGGATGGACGAGCAGTACTTC
TRBV28	TRBD1	TRBJ2-5	once	CASSFTGGGETQYF	TGTGCCAGCAGTTTTACAGGGGGTGGAGAGACCCAGTACTTC
TRBV7-2	TRBD2	TRBJ2-7	.	CASSSSGRVGEQYF	TGTGCCAGCAGCTCTAGCGGGAGGGTCGGCGAGCAGTACTTC
TRBV19	.	TRBJ2-1	.	CASSIVRGHEQFF	TGTGCCAGTAGTATCGTCAGGGGCCATGAGCAGTTCTTC
TRBV18	TRBD1	TRBJ2-2	medium-sized	CASSQTGLKTGELFF	TGTGCCAGCTCACAGACAGGGTTGAAGACCGGGGAGCTGTTTTTT
TRBV9	TRBD2	TRBJ2-2	.	CASSVEAGVGPGELFF	TGTGCCAGCAGCGTAGAGGCGGGAGTCGGTCCCGGGGAGCTGTTTTTT
TRBV7-2	.	TRBJ2-5	.	CASSPRSPSPVETQYF	TGTGCCAGCAGCCCTCGGTCCCCTAGCCCCGTGGAGACCCAGTACTTC
TRBV29-1	.	TRBJ2-7	.	CSVAGTPYEQYF	TGCAGCGTTGCAGGGACGCCCTACGAGCAGTACTTC
TRBV29-1	.	TRBJ2-3	.	CSVEEGGHDTQYF	TGCAGCGTTGAAGAAGGTGGGCACGATACGCAGTATTTT
TRBV29-1	TRBD2	TRBJ2-1	.	CSVGLAGGGEQFF	TGCAGCGTTGGACTAGCGGGAGGGGGCGAGCAGTTCTTC
TRBV9	TRBD1	TRBJ1-1	few	CASSTRTGTEAFF	TGTGCCAGCAGCACCCGGACAGGGACTGAAGCTTTCTTT
TRBV10-3	TRBD2	TRBJ2-7	.	CAISQTSGSTYEQYF	TGTGCCATCAGTCAGACTAGCGGGAGCACCTACGAGCAGTACTTC
TRBV6-5	.	TRBJ2-3	.	CASSYFRSTDTQYF	TGTGCCAGCAGTTACTTCAGGAGCACAGATACGCAGTATTTT
TRBV25-1	.	TRBJ2-1	.	CASSERGSYNEQFF	TGTGCCAGCAGTGAGCGGGGCTCCTACAATGAGCAGTTCTTC
TRBV5-1	.	TRBJ1-2	.	CASSPAGSGYTF	TGCGCCAGCAGCCCCGCAGGGTCCGGCTACACCTTC
TRBV5-1	TRBD2	TRBJ2-7	.	CASSHSGGETYEQYF	TGCGCCAGCAGCCATAGCGGGGGGGAAACATACGAGCAGTACTTC
TRBV18	.	TRBJ1-2	few	CASSPPGSGGSSGYTF	TGTGCCAGCTCGCCGCCCGGGTCCGGGGGAAGCTCTGGCTACACCTTC
TRBV9	TRBD1	TRBJ1-3	.	CASSATGGMGNTIYF	TGTGCCAGCAGCGCCACAGGGGGCATGGGAAACACCATATATTTT
TRBV28	.	TRBJ1-1	.	CASSSGRGARATEAFF	TGTGCCAGCAGCTCCGGGCGGGGGGCAAGGGCCACTGAAGCTTTCTTT
TRBV5-1	.	TRBJ2-6	.	CASSLDPPSGANVLTF	TGCGCCAGCAGCTTGGACCCGCCCTCTGGGGCCAACGTCCTGACTTTC
TRBV20-1	.	TRBJ2-2	.	CSASGNTGELFF	TGCAGTGCTAGTGGGAACACCGGGGAGCTGTTTTTT
TRBV11-3	.	TRBJ2-1	.	CASSLDPTRDNEQFF	TGTGCCAGCAGCTTAGATCCGACTAGGGACAATGAGCAGTTCTTC
TRBV2	.	TRBJ1-1	.	CASSQQVNTEAFF	TGTGCCAGCAGTCAACAAGTGAACACTGAAGCTTTCTTT